The rows below give T cell receptor beta chains drawn from one sample of a study of T cells in localized non-small cell lung cancer. Profiling relied on immunoSEQ multiplex PCR, and the TCRdb table lists in-frame clones only, not all of them. The table lists approximately 40,000 clones, approximately 86% of them singletons, with 6.4% in the top ten. The sequenced sample was peripheral blood, obtained before any cancer treatment. Every receptor here comes from a man aged 40 to 75 with stage I lung adenocarcinoma. Each CDR3 is given with its conserved first and last residue. D genes are given only for firm matches. Expanded clones get a size class; other rows say once, few or many, or leave the size out.

v_gene: TRBV7-7
abundance: .
j_gene: TRBJ2-1
d_gene: TRBD2
CDR3nt: TGTGCTAGCAGCTTAGGGGCGGGAGGGCACAATGAGCAGTTCTTC
CDR3aa: CASSLGAGGHNEQFF

v_gene: TRBV7-2
abundance: .
j_gene: TRBJ1-2
d_gene: .
CDR3nt: TGTGCCAGCAGCTCACGGACAGTGGACTATGGCTACACCTTC
CDR3aa: CASSSRTVDYGYTF

v_gene: TRBV29-1
abundance: .
j_gene: TRBJ2-7
d_gene: .
CDR3nt: TGCAGCGTTGAAAAGGGGGGGGCCTACGAGCAGTACTTC
CDR3aa: CSVEKGGAYEQYF

v_gene: TRBV4-2
abundance: .
j_gene: TRBJ1-3
d_gene: .
CDR3nt: TGTGCCAGCAGCCAACGCCTCAACTCTGGAAACACCATATATTTT
CDR3aa: CASSQRLNSGNTIYF

v_gene: TRBV27
abundance: .
j_gene: TRBJ2-1
d_gene: .
CDR3nt: TGTGCCAGCAGTTTTATCCGACGAAGCTCCTACAATGAGCAGTTCTTC
CDR3aa: CASSFIRRSSYNEQFF

v_gene: TRBV9
abundance: .
j_gene: TRBJ1-2
d_gene: .
CDR3nt: TGTGCCAGCAGCGCGGGATGGGGGCTCGGCTATGGCTACACCTTC
CDR3aa: CASSAGWGLGYGYTF

v_gene: TRBV5-1
abundance: .
j_gene: TRBJ2-3
d_gene: TRBD1
CDR3nt: TGCGCCAGCAGCTTGGCCAATACAGGGGGCACAGATACGCAGTATTTT
CDR3aa: CASSLANTGGTDTQYF

v_gene: TRBV6-5
abundance: .
j_gene: TRBJ2-2
d_gene: TRBD1
CDR3nt: TGTGCCAGCAGTTATACCGGGACAGGGAACACCGGGGAGCTGTTTTTT
CDR3aa: CASSYTGTGNTGELFF

v_gene: TRBV29-1
abundance: .
j_gene: TRBJ2-3
d_gene: .
CDR3nt: TGCAGCGTTGATGGAGTACTTGTCGGGAGCACAGATACGCAGTATTTT
CDR3aa: CSVDGVLVGSTDTQYF

v_gene: TRBV29-1
abundance: .
j_gene: TRBJ1-5
d_gene: .
CDR3nt: TGCAGCGTTAGATCCGGGACAAACAATCAGCCCCAGCATTTT
CDR3aa: CSVRSGTNNQPQHF

v_gene: TRBV28
abundance: .
j_gene: TRBJ2-3
d_gene: .
CDR3nt: TGTGCCAGCCCCCCGGTTAGCCAGGACACAGATACGCAGTATTTT
CDR3aa: CASPPVSQDTDTQYF

v_gene: TRBV28
abundance: .
j_gene: TRBJ2-1
d_gene: TRBD2
CDR3nt: TGTGCCAGCAGTTCCGGGACTAGATCCAGAACCAATGAGCAGTTCTTC
CDR3aa: CASSSGTRSRTNEQFF

v_gene: TRBV4-3
abundance: .
j_gene: TRBJ2-3
d_gene: .
CDR3nt: TGCGCCAGCAGCCATATAACTGCTCGTGGCACAGATACGCAGTATTTT
CDR3aa: CASSHITARGTDTQYF

v_gene: TRBV29-1
abundance: .
j_gene: TRBJ2-1
d_gene: TRBD2
CDR3nt: TGCAGCGTTGGGGGACTAGCGGGAGGACGGTCCTACAATGAGCAGTTCTTC
CDR3aa: CSVGGLAGGRSYNEQFF

v_gene: TRBV28
abundance: .
j_gene: TRBJ2-5
d_gene: TRBD1
CDR3nt: TGTGCCAGCAGCTTTTCCGGGACAGGGGAAGAGACCCAGTACTTC
CDR3aa: CASSFSGTGEETQYF

v_gene: TRBV28
abundance: .
j_gene: TRBJ2-7
d_gene: TRBD2
CDR3nt: TGTGCCAGCACCTTAGCGGGAGCGACCTACGAGCAGTACTTC
CDR3aa: CASTLAGATYEQYF

v_gene: TRBV28
abundance: .
j_gene: TRBJ1-5
d_gene: .
CDR3nt: TGTGCCAGCAGTTCGATGGGGGGGTCGCCCCAGCATTTT
CDR3aa: CASSSMGGSPQHF

v_gene: TRBV27
abundance: .
j_gene: TRBJ2-7
d_gene: .
CDR3nt: TGTGCCAGCAGTCCCGGCCGAAGCGCTATCTACGAGCAGTACTTC
CDR3aa: CASSPGRSAIYEQYF

v_gene: TRBV29-1
abundance: .
j_gene: TRBJ2-5
d_gene: .
CDR3nt: TGCAGCGTTGAATTGGGCTTAGAGACCCAGTACTTC
CDR3aa: CSVELGLETQYF

v_gene: TRBV13
abundance: .
j_gene: TRBJ2-7
d_gene: .
CDR3nt: TGTGCCAGCAGCTTAATAGGGGTGGGAACACCCCCCTACGAGCAGTACTTC
CDR3aa: CASSLIGVGTPPYEQYF

v_gene: TRBV9
abundance: .
j_gene: TRBJ2-5
d_gene: .
CDR3nt: TGTGCCAGCAGCGTATCCGAGGGGGATTGGGTAAAGACCCAGTACTTC
CDR3aa: CASSVSEGDWVKTQYF

v_gene: TRBV5-4
abundance: .
j_gene: TRBJ2-7
d_gene: TRBD1
CDR3nt: TGTGCCAGCAGCCTCCGGACAGGGGGCGCCTACGAGCAGTACTTC
CDR3aa: CASSLRTGGAYEQYF

v_gene: TRBV7-2
abundance: .
j_gene: TRBJ1-5
d_gene: TRBD1
CDR3nt: TGTGCCAGCAGCCTTGGACAAGGGGGCCAGCCCCAGCATTTT
CDR3aa: CASSLGQGGQPQHF

v_gene: TRBV19
abundance: .
j_gene: TRBJ1-5
d_gene: TRBD1
CDR3nt: TGTGCCAGTAGCACCGGGACAGTATCTCAGCCCCAGCATTTT
CDR3aa: CASSTGTVSQPQHF

v_gene: TRBV21-1
abundance: .
j_gene: TRBJ2-2
d_gene: .
CDR3nt: TGTGCCAGCAGCAATATAACCGGACAGGGGAGATTTGGCACCGGGGAGCTGTTTTTT
CDR3aa: CASSNITGQGRFGTGELFF

v_gene: TRBV15
abundance: .
j_gene: TRBJ2-1
d_gene: TRBD1
CDR3nt: TGTGCCACCAGCGCAACCGGGACAGCCCACAATGAGCAGTTCTTC
CDR3aa: CATSATGTAHNEQFF

v_gene: TRBV28
abundance: .
j_gene: TRBJ1-2
d_gene: .
CDR3nt: TGTGCCAGCACTTGGGGGGAGAACTATGGCTACACCTTC
CDR3aa: CASTWGENYGYTF

v_gene: TRBV19
abundance: .
j_gene: TRBJ2-1
d_gene: TRBD2
CDR3nt: TGTGCCAGTAGTATTGGACAGGCTAGCGGGAGTATGAATGAGCAGTTCTTC
CDR3aa: CASSIGQASGSMNEQFF

v_gene: TRBV7-9
abundance: .
j_gene: TRBJ1-1
d_gene: .
CDR3nt: TGTGCCAGCAGCTCGGGGACCGAAAACACTGAAGCTTTCTTT
CDR3aa: CASSSGTENTEAFF

v_gene: TRBV4-3
abundance: .
j_gene: TRBJ2-1
d_gene: .
CDR3nt: TGCGCCAGCAGCCAAGACTGGGTGACCAAGGATGAGCAGTTCTTC
CDR3aa: CASSQDWVTKDEQFF

v_gene: TRBV5-1
abundance: once
j_gene: TRBJ1-2
d_gene: TRBD1
CDR3nt: TGCGCCAGCAGCTTGCCCCGACAGGGTTCTAACTATGGCTACACCTTC
CDR3aa: CASSLPRQGSNYGYTF

v_gene: TRBV18
abundance: few
j_gene: TRBJ2-7
d_gene: TRBD1
CDR3nt: TGTGCCAGTCAGGGGGACGAGCAGTACTTC
CDR3aa: CASQGDEQYF

v_gene: TRBV4-1
abundance: .
j_gene: TRBJ2-5
d_gene: .
CDR3nt: TGCGCCAGCAGCCAAGCTAAGAGTCGGGCCCAAGAGACCCAGTACTTC
CDR3aa: CASSQAKSRAQETQYF